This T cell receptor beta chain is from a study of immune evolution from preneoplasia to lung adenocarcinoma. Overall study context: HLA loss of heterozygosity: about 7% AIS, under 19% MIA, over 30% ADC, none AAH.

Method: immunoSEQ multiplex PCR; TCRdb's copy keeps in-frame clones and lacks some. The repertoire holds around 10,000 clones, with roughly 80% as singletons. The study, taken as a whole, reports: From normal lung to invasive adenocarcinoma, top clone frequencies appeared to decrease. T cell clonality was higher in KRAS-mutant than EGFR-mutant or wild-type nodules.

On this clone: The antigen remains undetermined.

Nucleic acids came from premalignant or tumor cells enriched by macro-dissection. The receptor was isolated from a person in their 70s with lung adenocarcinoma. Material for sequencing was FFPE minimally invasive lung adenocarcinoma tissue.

The CDR3 region is CASSRTSALTDTQYF. Here the CDR3 DNA reads TGTGCCAGCAGTCGGACTAGCGCACTCACAGATACGCAGTATTTT. The rearrangement uses TRBV6-6 and TRBJ2-3; TRBD2 aligns across 9 bases. V gave up 5 bases and J gave up 2 bases; unmatched junction bases: 5. Germline V lookup: CDR1 MNHNY, CDR2 SVGAGI (reference sequence). The CDR3 totals 15 residues.